One and the same sample provided the 10 T cell receptor beta chains below, sequenced in a study of OX40 agonist ivuxolimab in advanced cancers. Method: immunoSEQ multiplex PCR; TCRdb's copy keeps in-frame clones and lacks some. The sample has approximately 18,000 clones; about 70% are singletons. This specimen consisted of CD4+ or CD8+ T cells sorted from blood, obtained in a trial of the OX40 agonist ivuxolimab. These receptors all come from an adult with an advanced solid tumor such as melanoma, head and neck, liver or kidney cancer.

This chain joins TRBV4-2 and TRBJ1-1; unclear D gene. Germline loops: CDR1 LGHNA, CDR2 YNFKEQ. The CDR3 is 14 amino acids. With 0 bases removed from V and 4 bases from J, the gap between germline ends came to 9 bases. CDR3 sequence reads: CASSQDHMGTEAFF. In nucleotides, the CDR3 is TGTGCCAGCAGCCAAGATCACATGGGCACTGAAGCTTTCTTT.

The CDR3 sequence is CASSGLDPGETQYF. CDR3 coding DNA: TGCGCCAGCAGTGGACTGGACCCCGGGGAGACCCAGTACTTC. The chain links TRBV10-1 to TRBJ2-5; D remains unclear. Germline CDR1 WNHNN, CDR2 SYGVQD (reference sequence). V lost 4 bases to trimming and J lost 5 bases, with 14 bases between them. This CDR3 is built from 14 residues.

The chain has TRBV11-2 and TRBJ2-1, with D perhaps TRBD1 (5 bases). Trimming took off 5 bases at V and 7 bases at J, with 15 bases between the two ends. CDR3 length equals 14 residues. Per the germline V gene, CDR1 is SGHAT and CDR2 is FQNNGV. Here the CDR3 reads CASSPPSRVNEQFF. CDR3 DNA: TGTGCCAGCAGCCCCCCCTCCAGGGTGAATGAGCAGTTCTTC.

The rearrangement uses TRBV6-5 and TRBJ1-1; D may be TRBD1 (5 bases). Per germline, CDR1 MNHEY and CDR2 SVGAGI. The CDR3 extends over 13 amino acids. The V end lost 8 bases, the J end lost 3 bases, and 13 bases lay between the germline ends. CDR3 nucleotide sequence: TGTGCCAGCTCCGCGGGGGATTACACTGAAGCTTTCTTT. Protein product: CASSAGDYTEAFF.

This rearrangement joins TRBV29-1 to TRBJ1-2; TRBD1 aligns across 9 bases. The germline V gene encodes CDR1 SQVTM and CDR2 ANQGSEA. J gave up 6 bases and V 3 bases, and 5 bases lay outside the gene matches. CDR3 length: 13 residues. CDR3 DNA: TGCAGCGTTGACACCGGGACAGGGAATGGCTACACCTTC. Translating it yields CSVDTGTGNGYTF.

This clone is medium-sized by share. This chain uses TRBV5-6 with TRBJ2-7; 10 positions agree with TRBD1. V shed 4 bases and J 5 bases; nucleotides not matched to a gene: 6. Germline CDR1 is SGHDT and CDR2 is YYEEEE. This CDR3 region has 14 residues. The CDR3: CASSPGQGIDEQYF. Here the CDR3 DNA reads TGTGCCAGCAGCCCGGGACAGGGGATCGACGAGCAGTACTTC.

This chain joins TRBV11-1 and TRBJ1-1, with D tentatively TRBD1 (6 bases). V was clipped by 5 bases and J by 0 bases, with 19 bases between them. Germline CDR1 is SGHAT and CDR2 is FQDESV (reference sequence). This CDR3 is 17 amino acids long. The CDR3 reads CASSPGGGTFMNTEAFF. The CDR3 DNA reads TGTGCCAGCAGCCCGGGAGGGGGAACCTTCATGAACACTGAAGCTTTCTTT.

This chain connects TRBV18 to TRBJ2-7; TRBD2 matches at 10 bases. Unmatched junction bases numbered 5, after V lost 6 bases and J lost 3 bases. In germline, CDR1 is KGHSH, CDR2 LQKENI. The CDR3 covers 14 residues. CDR3 in amino acids: CASSRLAGYYEQYF. CDR3 DNA sequence: TGTGCCAGCTCGAGACTAGCGGGCTACTACGAGCAGTACTTC.

The chain couples TRBV18 to TRBJ2-1; the D is unclear. CDR1 is KGHSH, CDR2 LQKENI, per germline. V lost 2 bases to trimming and J lost 3 bases, with 8 bases between them. The CDR3 has 14 residues. CDR3: CASSPISLYNEQFF. CDR3 DNA: TGTGCCAGCTCACCAATTTCCCTCTACAATGAGCAGTTCTTC.

This chain connects TRBV7-9 to TRBJ1-5; 10 bases are shared with TRBD1. CDR1 is SEHNR, CDR2 FQNEAQ, per germline (reference sequence). V dropped 5 bases and J dropped 0; count of bases not matched to a gene: 7. The CDR3 has 17 amino acids. The CDR3 coding sequence is TGTGCCAGCAGCCTGGGACAGGGGAAGAATAGCAATCAGCCCCAGCATTTT. Its protein product is CASSLGQGKNSNQPQHF.